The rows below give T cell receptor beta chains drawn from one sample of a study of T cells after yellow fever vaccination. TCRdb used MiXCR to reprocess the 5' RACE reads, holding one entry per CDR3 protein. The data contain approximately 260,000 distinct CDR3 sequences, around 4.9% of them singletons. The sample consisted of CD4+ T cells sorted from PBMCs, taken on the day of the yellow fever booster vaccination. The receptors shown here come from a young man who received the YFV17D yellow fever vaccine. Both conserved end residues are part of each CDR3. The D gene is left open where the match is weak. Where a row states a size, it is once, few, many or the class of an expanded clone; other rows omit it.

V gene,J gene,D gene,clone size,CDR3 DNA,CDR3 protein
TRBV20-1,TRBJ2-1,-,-,TGCAGTGCGACGAAACCTGGTAGAAATGAGCAGTTCTTC,CSATKPGRNEQFF
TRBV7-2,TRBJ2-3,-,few,TGTGCCAGCAGCTTAGCGGGGAGGTCAGATACGCAGTATTTT,CASSLAGRSDTQYF
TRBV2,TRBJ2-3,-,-,TGTGCCAGCAGAAGAATATCGGGGGGCCTCATAGATACGCAGTATTTT,CASRRISGGLIDTQYF
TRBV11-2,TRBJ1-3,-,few,TGTGCCAGCAGCTTAGTTCGGGGGGCCAGAAACACCATATATTTT,CASSLVRGARNTIYF
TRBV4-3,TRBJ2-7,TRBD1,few,TGCGCCAGCAGCCAGTACAGGGGGCCCGTCTACGAGCAGTACTTC,CASSQYRGPVYEQYF
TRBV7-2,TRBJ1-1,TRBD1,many,TGTGCCAGCAGCTTAGGGCGACAGGGGGCCGGCGTAGCTTTCTTT,CASSLGRQGAGVAFF
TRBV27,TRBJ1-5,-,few,TGTGCCAGCAGTTGGATATACTCACTTGGCAATCAGCCCCAGCATTTT,CASSWIYSLGNQPQHF
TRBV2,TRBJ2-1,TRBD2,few,TGTGCCAGCACAAGGACTAGTACCGCGGGGGAGCAGTTCTTC,CASTRTSTAGEQFF
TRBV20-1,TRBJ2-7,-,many,TGCAGTGCTATGAAATACTACTACGAGCAGTACTTC,CSAMKYYYEQYF
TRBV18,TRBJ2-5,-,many,TGTGCCAGCTCACCAGCAGAGACCCAGTACTTC,CASSPAETQYF
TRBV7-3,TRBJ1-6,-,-,TGTGCCAGCAGCTTAACCGGGGACGGATCACCCCTCCACTTT,CASSLTGDGSPLHF
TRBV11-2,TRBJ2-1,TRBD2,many,TGTGCCAGCAGCTTAGATAGAACTAGCGGGGGGACCTACAATGAGCAGTTCTTC,CASSLDRTSGGTYNEQFF
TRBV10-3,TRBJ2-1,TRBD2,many,TGTGCCATCAGTAGGACTAGCGGGGTGTACAATGAGCAGTTCTTC,CAISRTSGVYNEQFF
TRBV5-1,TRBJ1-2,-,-,TGCGCCAGCAGCTTGGAAGGGGATGGCTACACCTTC,CASSLEGDGYTF
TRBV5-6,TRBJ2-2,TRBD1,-,TGTGCCAGCAGCGATTTCCCGGGACAGCGCAACACCGGGGAGCTGTTTTTT,CASSDFPGQRNTGELFF
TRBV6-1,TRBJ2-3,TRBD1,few,TGTGCCAGCATGGGGTCGGCGGGACAGGGGGGCCATACGCAGTATTTT,CASMGSAGQGGHTQYF
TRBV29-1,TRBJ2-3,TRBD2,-,TGCAGCCTCGGGGGGGCCTTTTCAGATACGCAGTATTTT,CSLGGAFSDTQYF
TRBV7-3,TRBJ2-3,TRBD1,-,TGTGCCAGCAGCTTAACCCGGGACAGGGGGACAGATACGCAGTATTTT,CASSLTRDRGTDTQYF
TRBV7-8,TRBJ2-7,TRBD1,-,TGTGCCAGCAGCTTCCGGGACAGCAGGTCTTACGAGCAGTACTTC,CASSFRDSRSYEQYF
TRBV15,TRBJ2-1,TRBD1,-,TGTGCCACCAGCAGGTCCCCGGACAGGGGCGATGAGCAGTTCTTC,CATSRSPDRGDEQFF
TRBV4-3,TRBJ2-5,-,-,TGCGCCAGCAGCCAAGGGACCCACCTTCAAGAGACCCAGTACTTC,CASSQGTHLQETQYF
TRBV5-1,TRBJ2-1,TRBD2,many,TGCGCCAGCAGCTTGGCGGTAGCGGGGGGAAATGAGCAGTTCTTC,CASSLAVAGGNEQFF
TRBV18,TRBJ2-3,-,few,TGTGCCAGCTCACCCCTGGAGCGGGGCACAGATACGCAGTATTTT,CASSPLERGTDTQYF
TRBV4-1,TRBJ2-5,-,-,TGCGCCAGCAGCCACCCAGTGGTTTCCGGGGAGACCCAGTACTTC,CASSHPVVSGETQYF
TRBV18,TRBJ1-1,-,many,TGTGCCAGCTCACCACTTTCGGACCTCACTGAAGCTTTCTTT,CASSPLSDLTEAFF
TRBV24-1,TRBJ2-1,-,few,TGTGCCACCAGTGTGGGTAGCGGCCCGTACAATGAGCAGTTCTTC,CATSVGSGPYNEQFF